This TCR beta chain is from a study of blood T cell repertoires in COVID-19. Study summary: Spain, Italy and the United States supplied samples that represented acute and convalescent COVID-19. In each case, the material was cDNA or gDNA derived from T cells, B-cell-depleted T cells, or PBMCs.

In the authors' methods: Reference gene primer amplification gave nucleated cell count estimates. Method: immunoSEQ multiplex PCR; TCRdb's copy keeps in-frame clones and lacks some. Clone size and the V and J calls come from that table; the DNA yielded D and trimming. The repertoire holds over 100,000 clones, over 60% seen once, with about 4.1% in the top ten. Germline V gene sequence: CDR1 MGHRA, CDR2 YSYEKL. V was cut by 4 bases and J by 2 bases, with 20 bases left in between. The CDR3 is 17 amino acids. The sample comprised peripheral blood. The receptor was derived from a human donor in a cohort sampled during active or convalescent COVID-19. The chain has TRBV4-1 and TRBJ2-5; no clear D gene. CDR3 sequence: CASSLLSGIALQETQYF. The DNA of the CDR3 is TGCGCCAGCAGCCTGTTGTCAGGCATCGCCCTTCAAGAGACCCAGTACTTC.